The 21 T cell receptor beta chains below were found in one sample sequenced in a study of shared clonotypes between healthy human individuals. Profiling relied on immunoSEQ multiplex PCR, and the TCRdb table lists in-frame clones only, not all of them. This table holds just over 2,000,000 clones, 95% found once. Material: naive CD4+ T cells sorted from blood. The subset denotes: CD45RA+ positively selected. Receptor source: a man aged 18 to 30 in good health.

This clone was detected only a few times. This CDR3 is also generated by other DNA sequences in the sample. This rearrangement joins TRBV18 to TRBJ2-2, with a possible D match to TRBD1 (5 bases). CDR3 length: 14 residues. Germline assignment: CDR1 KGHSH and CDR2 LQKENI. Trimming left V 3 bases short and J 6 bases short, with 11 bases between. CDR3 DNA: TGTGCCAGCTCACCTGACAGTGTGCCCGGGGAGCTGTTTTTT. Amino acid sequence: CASSPDSVPGELFF. Full variable domain (missing parts from reference TRBV18 and TRBJ2-2): NAGVMQNPRHLVRRRGQEARLRCSPMKGHSHVYWYRQLPEEGLKFMVYLQKENIIDESGMPKERFSAEFPKEGPSILRIQQVVRGDSAAYFCASSPDSVPGELFFGEGSRLTVL.

V and J are TRBV5-1 and TRBJ2-1, with 10 nucleotides matching TRBD1. Germline V gene lookup returns CDR1 SGHRS and CDR2 YFSETQ. The V gene end was trimmed by 5 bases and the J gene end by 7 bases; junction bases not matched to a gene: 12. The CDR3 sequence is 16 residues long. The CDR3 sequence: CASSRAGTGEVNEQFF. The CDR3 nucleotides are TGCGCCAGCAGTCGCGCCGGGACAGGGGAGGTAAATGAGCAGTTCTTC.

This rearrangement joins TRBV15 to TRBJ2-5; tentatively, D is TRBD2 (6 bases). Per germline, CDR1 LNHNV and CDR2 YYDKDF (reference sequence). V was cut by 6 bases and J by 2 bases, with 16 bases left in between. CDR3 length: 15 amino acids. The CDR3 protein is CATRADRGSQETQYF. CDR3 bases: TGTGCCACCAGGGCCGACCGGGGGTCACAAGAGACCCAGTACTTC. Full variable domain (outside the CDR3, taken from reference TRBV15 and TRBJ2-5): DAMVIQNPRYQVTQFGKPVTLSCSQTLNHNVMYWYQQKSSQAPKLLFHYYDKDFNNEADTPDNFQSRRPNTSFCFLDIRSPGLGDTAMYLCATRADRGSQETQYFGPGTRLLVL.

J is TRBJ2-2 and V is TRBV30; 8 nucleotides match TRBD2. The ends lost 5 bases at V and 4 bases at J; junction bases unmatched: 3. Germline V CDR1 and CDR2: GTSNPN, SVGIG (reference sequence). This CDR3 has 13 amino acids. The CDR3 DNA reads as TGTGCCTGGGGCCGGGGGGGCACCGGGGAGCTGTTTTTT. This translates into CAWGRGGTGELFF.

The CDR3 loop reads CASSPDNSEQYF. CDR3 coding DNA: TGTGCCAGCAGCCCTGACAACTCCGAGCAGTACTTC. The chain recombines TRBV28 with TRBJ2-7; no reliable D call. The CDR3 spans 12 residues. Germline V gives CDR1 MDHEN, CDR2 SYDVKM. The ends were cut back, 6 bases at V and 6 bases at J, with 12 bases in the middle.

This clone was seen once. The CDR3 DNA sequence: TGTGCCAGCAGCTCCAGGACAGGGACTAATGAAAAACTGTTTTTT. Translating gives CASSSRTGTNEKLFF. The V and J genes are TRBV7-9 and TRBJ1-4, with 8 nucleotides matching TRBD1. The junction had 3 bases not matched to a gene; V was cut back by 4 bases and J by 2 bases. The V gene's germline CDR1 is SEHNR and CDR2 FQNEAQ (reference sequence). The CDR3 runs 15 residues. Filled out from reference TRBV7-9 and TRBJ1-4, the complete variable domain reads DTGVSQNPRHKITKRGQNVTFRCDPISEHNRLYWYRQTLGQGPEFLTYFQNEAQLEKSRLLSDRFSAERPKGSFSTLEIQRTEQGDSAMYLCASSSRTGTNEKLFFGSGTQLSVL.

V gene TRBV9 combines with J gene TRBJ2-2, with 8 bases matching TRBD1. This CDR3 has 15 amino acids. V lost 4 bases, J lost 7 bases, and 9 bases stayed unmatched. The germline CDR1 and CDR2 sequences are SGDLS and YYNGEE. CDR3 in DNA: TGTGCCAGCAGCACCCAGCAGGGGGCAGTCGGGGAGCTGTTTTTT. Protein: CASSTQQGAVGELFF.

This chain joins TRBV6-4 and TRBJ2-2; D uncertain. The CDR3 loop spans 18 amino acids. Germline CDR1 reads MRHNA; CDR2 reads SNTAGT. V was clipped by 2 bases and J by 3 bases, with 19 bases between them. CDR3 sequence reads: CASSDAYGSAAHTGELFF. The DNA of the CDR3 is TGTGCCAGCAGTGACGCCTATGGTTCGGCGGCCCACACCGGGGAGCTGTTTTTT.

This clone is a singleton in its sample. The genes are TRBV11-2 and TRBJ2-7; TRBD2 agrees at 7 bases. Germline assignment: CDR1 SGHAT and CDR2 FQNNGV. This CDR3 has 16 amino acids. V shed 1 base and J 3 bases; nucleotides not matched to a gene: 9. The CDR3 loop is CASSLALGAGNYEQYF. In nucleotides, the CDR3 is TGTGCCAGCAGCTTAGCCTTAGGAGCGGGGAACTACGAGCAGTACTTC.

The chain recombines TRBV4-1 with TRBJ2-1; the D is unclear. Germline CDR1 MGHRA, CDR2 YSYEKL. The CDR3 contains 12 residues. V lost 4 bases to trimming and J lost 7 bases, with 8 bases between them. The DNA of the CDR3 is TGCGCCAGCAGCCGTCTGGGGAATGAGCAGTTCTTC. Encoded protein: CASSRLGNEQFF.

For this clone: Other nucleotide sequences in the sample specify the same CDR3. CDR3 sequence reads: CASSPRSSYEQYF. The DNA for the CDR3 is TGTGCCAGCAGCCCTAGGAGCTCCTACGAGCAGTACTTC. The V gene is TRBV7-2, the J gene TRBJ2-7; no clear D. V dropped 5 bases and J dropped 0 bases, with 8 bases sitting between them. This CDR3 contains 13 residues. Germline V gene data show CDR1 as SGHTA and CDR2 as FQGNSA.

This chain links TRBV19 with TRBJ1-5, with 8 bases lining up with TRBD1. V gave up 5 bases and J gave up 3 bases; unmatched junction bases: 6. Germline CDR1 reads LNHDA; CDR2 reads SQIVND (reference sequence). This CDR3 has 15 amino acids. In DNA, the CDR3 is TGTGCCAGTAGTCAGACAGGGGTTATCAATCAGCCCCAGCATTTT. Its translation is CASSQTGVINQPQHF.

CDR3 nucleotides: TGTGCCAGTACCGCCAATAGCGGGAGCCCCGGGGAGCAGTACTTC. The encoded protein is CASTANSGSPGEQYF. V and J are TRBV19 and TRBJ2-7, with 9 positions matching TRBD2. The germline CDR1 and CDR2 sequences are LNHDA and SQIVND (reference sequence). This CDR3 comprises 15 residues. J gave up 7 bases and V 7 bases, and 14 bases lay outside the gene matches.

The chain combines TRBV5-1 with TRBJ2-7; 10 bases are shared with TRBD1. The germline V gene has CDR1 SGHRS and CDR2 YFSETQ. The CDR3 consists of 16 residues. J gave up 2 bases and V 4 bases, and 9 bases lay outside the gene matches. The CDR3, as DNA: TGCGCCAGCAGCCCCGGGGGGACAGGGGTAGCCTACGAGCAGTACTTC. It translates to CASSPGGTGVAYEQYF.

The chain carries TRBV18 and TRBJ1-1; 8 nucleotides align to TRBD1. Per the germline V gene, CDR1 is KGHSH and CDR2 is LQKENI. Trimming removed 5 bases from V and 4 bases from J; junction bases left unmatched: 6. The CDR3 sequence is 14 residues long. The CDR3 loop reads CASSLTTGATEAFF. Written as DNA, the CDR3 is TGTGCCAGCTCATTAACGACAGGGGCCACTGAAGCTTTCTTT.

Remarks on this clone: This same CDR3 is encoded by further DNA sequences in the sample. V is TRBV29-1 and J is TRBJ1-3; possible D gene TRBD1, 5 bases. The CDR3 spans 14 residues. Germline V lookup: CDR1 SQVTM, CDR2 ANQGSEA. Trimming removed 4 bases from V and 0 bases from J, with 10 bases in between. CDR3 sequence reads: CSVVGQGSGNTIYF. For the CDR3, the DNA is TGCAGCGTTGTTGGCCAGGGCTCTGGAAACACCATATATTTT. Looking up the rest from reference TRBV29-1 and TRBJ1-3 gives the full variable domain: SAVISQKPSRDICQRGTSLTIQCQVDSQVTMMFWYRQQPGQSLTLIATANQGSEATYESGFVIDKFPISRPNLTFSTLTVSNMSPEDSSIYLCSVVGQGSGNTIYFGEGSWLTVV.

This sequence joins TRBV21-1 and TRBJ2-7; the DNA was not compared with TRBD1, the D call given in the table. TRBV21-1 is labeled a pseudogene. The CDR3 covers 15 residues. The CDR3 spells CASRGDRVSSYEQYF. The DNA for the CDR3 is TGTGCCAGCAGAGGGGACAGGGTGTCATCCTACGAGCAGTACTTC.

The chain combines TRBV2 with TRBJ2-7; D is perhaps TRBD2 (6 bases). This CDR3 region has 14 residues. From germline, CDR1 is SNHLY and CDR2 FYNNEI. The ends were cut back, 6 bases at V and 1 base at J, with 13 bases in the middle. As DNA, the CDR3 is TGTGCCAGCAGAGGGACTTACACTTCCTACGAGCAGTACTTC. It specifies CASRGTYTSYEQYF.

This rearrangement joins TRBV19 to TRBJ2-7; D is perhaps TRBD1 or TRBD2 (6 bases each). From germline, CDR1 is LNHDA and CDR2 SQIVND (reference sequence). The CDR3 loop spans 16 amino acids. V lost 9 bases, J lost 1 base, and 22 bases lay in between. As DNA, the CDR3 is TGTGCCAGCTCCTCGGGCTTCGGGGGCACTTCCTACGAGCAGTACTTC. It encodes CASSSGFGGTSYEQYF.

This rearrangement joins TRBV10-2 to TRBJ2-7; 9 bases align to TRBD2. The CDR3 covers 14 residues. V was clipped by 5 bases and J by 6 bases; unmatched bases: 8. Looked up from germline, CDR1 is WSHSY and CDR2 is SAAADI. The CDR3 bases are TGCGCCAGCAGTACCGGGACTAGCTCATCCGAGCAGTACTTC. This sequence encodes CASSTGTSSSEQYF.

This chain connects TRBV5-4 to TRBJ2-1; a possible D gene is TRBD2 (5 bases). The CDR3 is 16 amino acids. V was trimmed by 3 bases and J by 0 bases, leaving 13 bases between them. Germline-derived CDR1 and CDR2 are SGHNT and YYREEE (reference sequence). This chain's CDR3 is CASSSTGISSYNEQFF. CDR3 coding DNA: TGTGCCAGCAGCTCTACCGGGATCAGCTCCTACAATGAGCAGTTCTTC.